The 21 T cell receptor beta chains below all came from one sample that was sequenced in a study of T cells of healthy individuals. One entry per CDR3 protein results from TCRdb running MiXCR on the 5' RACE reads. Of 60,000 to 80,000 distinct CDR3 sequences listed, roughly 17% are singletons. Receptors were obtained from a human donor in good health.

This clonotype has only one observation. The chain combines TRBV20-1 with TRBJ1-4; 7 bases map to TRBD1. The ends lost 1 base at V and 8 bases at J; junction bases unmatched: 7. CDR1 and CDR2 (germline): DFQATT, SNEGSKA (reference sequence). The CDR3 contains 14 residues. As DNA, the CDR3 is TGCAGTGCTAGAGTACAGGGGACGATCGAAAAACTGTTTTTT. Its translation is CSARVQGTIEKLFF.

J is TRBJ2-7 and V is TRBV6-2 or TRBV6-3, with 10 bases fitting TRBD2. CDR1 is MNHEY, CDR2 SVGEGT, per germline. With 7 bases clipped from V and 2 bases from J, the junction kept 8 bases outside the gene matches. The CDR3 has 15 amino acids. CDR3 sequence (DNA): TGTGCCAGCACCATAACTAGCGGGGATACCTACGAGCAGTACTTC. As protein: CASTITSGDTYEQYF.

This clonotype was seen many times. The J gene is TRBJ2-7, the V gene TRBV4-3; D may match TRBD1 or TRBD2 (7 bases each). Between the trimmed V and J ends, which lost 5 bases and 5 bases, there was a span of 19 bases. The CDR3 is 15 amino acids. CDR1 and CDR2 from the germline V gene are LGHNA and YSLEER. The chain's CDR3 is CASSLSAGGGDEQYF. In DNA, the CDR3 is TGCGCCAGCAGCTTAAGTGCAGGGGGGGGTGACGAGCAGTACTTC.

This clonotype has just a few counts. The chain combines TRBV7-9 with TRBJ2-5; D may correspond to TRBD1 or TRBD2 (5 bases each). Germline loops: CDR1 SEHNR, CDR2 FQNEAQ (reference sequence). V lost 8 bases, J lost 5 bases, and 6 bases lay in between. This CDR3 is 10 amino acids long. CDR3 sequence (DNA): TGTGCCAGCGAGGGGGAGACCCAGTACTTC. Encoded protein: CASEGETQYF.

In this sample, this clonotype turned up many times. This chain links TRBV7-2 with TRBJ2-3; the D call may be TRBD1 or TRBD2 (5 bases each). V lost 4 bases and J lost 5, with 16 bases in between. The germline V gene has CDR1 SGHTA and CDR2 FQGNSA. The CDR3 runs 15 residues. The CDR3 DNA reads TGTGCCAGCAGCTACCAACTGGGACCCGGAGATACGCAGTATTTT. Translated: CASSYQLGPGDTQYF. The entire variable domain, with the rest obtained from reference TRBV7-2 and TRBJ2-3, is as follows: GAGVSQSPSNKVTEKGKDVELRCDPISGHTALYWYRQSLGQGLEFLIYFQGNSAPDKSGLPSDRFSAERTGGSVSTLTIQRTQQEDSAVYLCASSYQLGPGDTQYFGPGTRLTVL.

The chain employs TRBV7-2 and TRBJ2-2, with 9 bases aligning to TRBD2. CDR1 SGHTA and CDR2 FQGNSA come from the germline V gene. This CDR3 has 17 residues. V shed 1 base and J 7 bases; nucleotides not matched to a gene: 10. The CDR3 DNA is TGTGCCAGCAGCTTAGTAGCGGGCGGGAGGGCCGGCGGGGAGCTGTTTTTT. Protein product: CASSLVAGGRAGGELFF.

This clonotype was observed a few times. V and J are TRBV10-3 and TRBJ1-6, with D perhaps matching TRBD1 (5 bases). Trimming pared 2 bases from V and 0 bases from J, leaving 11 bases between. Germline values: CDR1 ENHRY, CDR2 SYGVKD. This CDR3 is 17 amino acids long. The CDR3 sequence: CAISEGSQGSYNSPLHF. DNA of the CDR3: TGTGCCATCAGTGAGGGCAGCCAGGGCTCCTATAATTCACCCCTCCACTTT.

With regard to this clonotype: With a much larger clone just one base away, this may be a read error. The chain links TRBV27 to TRBJ1-1; D may be TRBD1 (6 bases). The germline V gene encodes CDR1 MNHEY and CDR2 SMNVEV (reference sequence). V was shortened by 3 bases and J by 1 base, with 9 bases between the two germline ends. This CDR3 contains 14 residues. The CDR3 here is CASSFGGRNTEAFF. DNA of the CDR3: TGTGCCAGCAGTTTTGGGGGCAGGAACACTGAAGCTTTCTTT.

The rearrangement uses TRBV14 and TRBJ1-1; 8 bases map to TRBD1. In germline, CDR1 is SGHDN, CDR2 FVKESK. CDR3 length equals 15 residues. Trimming at V came to 1 base and at J to 4 bases, leaving 5 bases not matched to a gene. The CDR3 coding sequence is TGTGCCAGCAGCCAAGCAGGGGGCCTGAGCACTGAAGCTTTCTTT. This encodes CASSQAGGLSTEAFF.

This clonotype was counted ten times or more. The chain is built from TRBV7-2 and TRBJ2-3; 7 nucleotides line up with TRBD2. Germline V gives CDR1 SGHTA, CDR2 FQGNSA. The CDR3 has 15 amino acids. V shed 5 bases and J 4 bases; nucleotides not matched to a gene: 9. This CDR3 is CASSPGLGHADTQYF. As DNA, the CDR3 is TGTGCCAGCAGCCCCGGACTAGGACATGCAGATACGCAGTATTTT.

This clonotype was recorded once. A read error may be the cause here, since a much bigger clone is one base away. This chain connects TRBV19 to TRBJ2-7; the D gene is possibly TRBD1 (5 bases). The CDR3 has 15 amino acids. Trimming stripped 6 bases from V and 2 bases from J, with 17 bases between. Germline V gives CDR1 LNHDA, CDR2 SQIVND (reference sequence). This chain's CDR3 is CASSTGHWGAYEQYF. The CDR3 DNA follows: TGTGCCAGTAGCACAGGACACTGGGGTGCCTACGAGCAGTACTTC.

This clonotype was detected many times. The chain combines TRBV12-3 or TRBV12-4 with TRBJ2-5; TRBD2 agrees at 7 bases. The V segment lost 2 bases and the J segment 4 bases; nucleotides outside the gene matches: 4. This CDR3 is 14 amino acids long. The CDR3 loop is CASSLSGGRETQYF. Here the CDR3 DNA reads TGTGCCAGCAGTTTATCGGGGGGAAGAGAGACCCAGTACTTC.

This clonotype was recorded many times. The rearrangement uses TRBV7-2 and TRBJ2-5, with D possibly matching TRBD2 (7 bases). The CDR3 spans 14 residues. V lost 5 bases and J 2 bases, leaving 12 bases between the germline ends. CDR1 and CDR2 (germline): SGHTA, FQGNSA. Here the CDR3 reads CASSSGTNQETQYF. The CDR3 nucleotides are TGTGCCAGCAGCAGCGGGACAAATCAAGAGACCCAGTACTTC. The variable domain in full, with the rest retrieved from reference TRBV7-2 and TRBJ2-5, is GAGVSQSPSNKVTEKGKDVELRCDPISGHTALYWYRQSLGQGLEFLIYFQGNSAPDKSGLPSDRFSAERTGGSVSTLTIQRTQQEDSAVYLCASSSGTNQETQYFGPGTRLLVL.

In its sample, this clonotype was seen many times. For the CDR3, the DNA is TGTGCCAGCAGCCCACGACTAGCGGGGGCGGAGCAGTTCTTC. Translated: CASSPRLAGAEQFF. The V and J genes are TRBV11-3 and TRBJ2-1; 12 bases fit TRBD2. The CDR3 consists of 14 residues. Germline V gene data show CDR1 as SGHNT and CDR2 as YENEEA. The V and J ends lost 5 bases and 10 bases, in that order; junction bases with no gene match: 6.

Regarding this clonotype: The junction and the germline gene differ at one end; a read error may be behind it. This chain uses TRBV12-3 or TRBV12-4 with TRBJ2-1; weak D call: TRBD2 (5 bases). CDR3 length equals 11 residues. The CDR3 loop reads CASSLGLSRVF. CDR3 coding DNA: TGTGCCAGCAGCCTTGGACTCAGTAGGGTCTTC.

By share, this clonotype counts as medium-sized. The rearrangement joins TRBV12-5 to TRBJ1-6; D remains unclear. Deletions cut 1 base from V and 8 bases from J, with 12 bases between. The CDR3 is 15 amino acids. Germline V lookup: CDR1 LGHNT, CDR2 FRNRAP. This chain's CDR3 is CASGLGSRRDSPLHF. CDR3 DNA sequence: TGTGCTAGTGGTTTGGGGAGCCGGAGGGATTCACCCCTCCACTTT.

This clonotype was counted many times. The chain is built from TRBV27 and TRBJ2-6, with 9 bases that match TRBD1. Per germline, CDR1 MNHEY and CDR2 SMNVEV (reference sequence). The V segment lost 8 bases and the J segment 3 bases; nucleotides outside the gene matches: 8. This CDR3 spans 16 amino acids. This chain's CDR3 is CASGSTGGGGANVLTF. The CDR3 nucleotides read TGTGCCAGCGGATCAACAGGGGGCGGTGGGGCCAACGTCCTGACTTTC.

This clonotype was seen more than once but under ten times. The chain is built from TRBV20-1 and TRBJ2-1, with a possible D match to TRBD1 (6 bases). Trimming took off 6 bases at V and 6 bases at J, with 15 bases between the two ends. CDR3 length: 13 residues. Germline CDR1 is DFQATT and CDR2 is SNEGSKA (reference sequence). CDR3 DNA: TGCAGTGCACAGGCTCAGGGGCTCAATGAGCAGTTCTTC. Translation gives CSAQAQGLNEQFF.

This clonotype was counted at least ten times. The rearrangement uses TRBV29-1 and TRBJ2-5; 8 bases line up with TRBD1. CDR1 and CDR2 from the germline V gene are SQVTM and ANQGSEA. The CDR3 is 14 amino acids. V trimming: 8 bases; J trimming: 5 bases; junction bases outside the gene matches: 13. CDR3 sequence (DNA): TGCAGCTCAACACAGGGGGGAATGGGCGAGACCCAGTACTTC. It yields the protein CSSTQGGMGETQYF.

There are many counts of this clonotype. The rearrangement uses TRBV30 and TRBJ2-2; tentatively, D is TRBD2 (5 bases). The V and J ends lost 0 bases and 6 bases respectively, with 14 bases between them. The CDR3 is 15 amino acids. CDR1 and CDR2 from the germline V gene are GTSNPN and SVGIG (reference sequence). The CDR3 here is CAWSVRGREAGELFF. Here the CDR3 DNA reads TGTGCCTGGAGTGTAAGAGGGCGCGAAGCCGGGGAGCTGTTTTTT.

This clonotype was counted only a few times. This rearrangement joins TRBV3-1 to TRBJ1-1; D not certain. CDR1 LGHDT and CDR2 YNNKEL come from the germline V gene (reference sequence). This CDR3 has 12 residues. Trimming stripped 1 base from V and 6 bases from J, with 6 bases between. The CDR3 spells CASSQAGPEAFF. The CDR3 bases are TGTGCCAGCAGCCAAGCCGGACCTGAAGCTTTCTTT. Full variable domain (outside the CDR3, taken from reference TRBV3-1 and TRBJ1-1): DTAVSQTPKYLVTQMGNDKSIKCEQNLGHDTMYWYKQDSKKFLKIMFSYNNKELIINETVPNRFSPKSPDKAHLNLHINSLELGDSAVYFCASSQAGPEAFFGQGTRLTVV.